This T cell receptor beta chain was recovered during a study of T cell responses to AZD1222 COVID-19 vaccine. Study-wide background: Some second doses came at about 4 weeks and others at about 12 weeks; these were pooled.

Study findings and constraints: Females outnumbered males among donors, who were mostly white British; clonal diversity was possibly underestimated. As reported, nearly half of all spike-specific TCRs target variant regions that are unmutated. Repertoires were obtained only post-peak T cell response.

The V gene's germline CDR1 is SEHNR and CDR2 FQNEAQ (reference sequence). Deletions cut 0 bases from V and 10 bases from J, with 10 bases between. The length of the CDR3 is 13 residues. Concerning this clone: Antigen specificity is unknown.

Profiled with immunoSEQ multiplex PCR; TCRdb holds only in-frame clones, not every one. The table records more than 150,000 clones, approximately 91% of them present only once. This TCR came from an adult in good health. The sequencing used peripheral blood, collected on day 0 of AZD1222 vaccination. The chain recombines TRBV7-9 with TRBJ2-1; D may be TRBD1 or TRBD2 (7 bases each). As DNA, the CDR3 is TGTGCCAGCAGCTTAGCGGGAGGGGGCGAGCAGTTCTTC. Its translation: CASSLAGGGEQFF.